The source of this T cell receptor (beta chain) is a study of T cells in Graves' hyperthyroidism and ophthalmopathy. Source material for PBMCs was about 10 ml fresh peripheral blood. TCR beta CDR3 region amplification was performed from RNA transcripts. During a first-round RT-PCR of the TCR CDR3, the HTBI primer set was used. A single record per CDR3 protein comes from TCRdb applying MiXCR to the multiplex PCR reads. This sample has about 640,000 distinct CDR3 sequences; around 21% occur once, and the top ten carry more than 30%. CDR3 length: 14 amino acids. The ends were cut back, 0 bases at V and 3 bases at J, with 9 bases in the middle. Germline-derived CDR1 and CDR2 are SGHRS and YFSETQ.

Sequenced: blood. This chain uses TRBV5-1 with TRBJ1-2, with D perhaps matching TRBD1 (6 bases). The receptor's source is a young man with Graves' ophthalmopathy. CDR3 sequence (DNA): TGCGCCAGCAGCTTGGGCTGGACAGACTATGGCTACACCTTC. Protein product: CASSLGWTDYGYTF.